One sample yielded the 25 T cell receptor beta chains listed below, sequenced in a study of T-cell memory formation after mild COVID-19 (dated by TCRdb to the early 2020s). The method was 5' RACE. The listed sequencing device is Illumina NovaSeq 6000. TCRdb applied fastp at Q25 and MiXCR to the public reads, then kept only in-frame beta chains. Each CDR3 protein gets just one entry, which takes the most common genes and DNA from the rows behind it. The sample yields some 300,000 distinct CDR3 sequences; roughly a fifth were counted once. About 21% of the sample is held by the ten biggest clonotypes. Input material: PBMCs or a T cell subset sorted from them (not recorded which). Receptors originate from a man between 18 and 35 years old who had mild COVID-19 (a few samples of this study predate the infection). The sample titles of this study are shuffled in the database, so cell type and time point are left out; the donor was told from shared clones.

This sequence joins TRBV9 and TRBJ1-3; tentatively, D is TRBD1 (5 bases). The CDR3 contains 16 residues. Per the germline V gene, CDR1 is SGDLS and CDR2 is YYNGEE. The ends were cut back, 3 bases at V and 2 bases at J, with 15 bases in the middle. CDR3 amino acids: CASSAPGRVAGNTIYF. In DNA form, the CDR3 reads TGTGCCAGCAGCGCCCCGGGCAGGGTGGCTGGAAACACCATATATTTT.

This clonotype was seen a few times. The genes are TRBV5-1 and TRBJ2-3, with TRBD2 matching over 8 bases. CDR1 and CDR2 (germline): SGHRS, YFSETQ. Trimming cost V 5 bases and J 3 bases; bases outside gene matches: 5. This CDR3 contains 14 residues. CDR3 sequence reads: CASSSGARTDTQYF. The CDR3 nucleotides read TGCGCCAGCAGTAGCGGGGCTCGGACAGATACGCAGTATTTT.

V and J are TRBV7-2 and TRBJ1-5; tentatively, D is TRBD1 (5 bases). V was clipped by 5 bases and J by 1 base, with 9 bases between them. Germline V gives CDR1 SGHTA, CDR2 FQGNSA. The CDR3 is 14 amino acids. For the CDR3, the DNA is TGTGCCAGCAGCACTTGGGGGAGCAATCAGCCCCAGCATTTT. This encodes CASSTWGSNQPQHF.

This clonotype was observed a handful of times. This chain joins TRBV6-5 and TRBJ1-1; no definite D call. The germline gives CDR1 MNHEY, CDR2 SVGAGI. V gave up 2 bases and J gave up 6 bases, with 13 bases separating them. The CDR3 extends over 14 amino acids. The CDR3 here is CASSYQPGTAEAFF. The CDR3, as DNA: TGTGCCAGCAGTTACCAGCCGGGAACCGCTGAAGCTTTCTTT.

This chain joins TRBV5-1 and TRBJ1-5, with unresolved D. V lost 0 bases and J lost 2, with 9 bases in between. The CDR3 has 15 residues. Germline lookup yields CDR1 SGHRS and CDR2 YFSETQ. CDR3 nucleotides: TGCGCCAGCAGCTTGGGGAAGGATGGCAATCAGCCCCAGCATTTT. Its protein product is CASSLGKDGNQPQHF.

This sequence joins TRBV7-8 and TRBJ2-7; weak D call: TRBD2 (7 bases). Deletions cut 4 bases from V and 5 bases from J, with 12 bases between. The germline V gene has CDR1 SGHVS and CDR2 FQNEAQ. CDR3 length: 13 residues. CDR3 residues: CASSWGGADEQYF. DNA of the CDR3: TGTGCCAGCAGCTGGGGGGGGGCGGACGAGCAGTACTTC.

This rearrangement joins TRBV5-6 to TRBJ2-7; TRBD2 aligns across 8 bases. The CDR3 is 17 amino acids. The germline gives CDR1 SGHDT, CDR2 YYEEEE. With 4 bases clipped from V and 2 bases from J, the junction kept 14 bases outside the gene matches. CDR3 sequence reads: CASSTAGGALAAYEQYF. The CDR3 DNA reads as TGTGCCAGCAGCACGGCGGGGGGCGCGTTGGCGGCCTACGAGCAGTACTTC.

This clonotype was seen only a few times. The chain employs TRBV20-1 and TRBJ1-5, with D perhaps matching TRBD1 (5 bases). Germline loops: CDR1 DFQATT, CDR2 SNEGSKA (reference sequence). V lost 6 bases, J lost 9 bases, and 18 bases lay in between. CDR3 length: 13 residues. The CDR3 protein is CSAGGVGPRPQHF. In nucleotides, the CDR3 is TGCAGTGCAGGTGGTGTGGGGCCGCGGCCCCAGCATTTT.

This clonotype was counted many times. V gene TRBV7-8 combines with J gene TRBJ2-7; D call uncertain. CDR3 length: 15 residues. The V end was cut by 0 bases, the J end by 2 bases, with 11 bases between. Germline loops: CDR1 SGHVS, CDR2 FQNEAQ. CDR3 DNA: TGTGCCAGCAGCTTAGCGCTGGCAGGCGCCTACGAGCAGTACTTC. It is translated as CASSLALAGAYEQYF.

This clonotype showed up just a few times. This rearrangement joins TRBV12-3 or TRBV12-4 to TRBJ2-3; D may be TRBD2 (5 bases). The V end was cut by 3 bases, the J end by 1 base, with 14 bases between. The CDR3 runs 16 residues. The CDR3 reads CASSFSWEMGTDTQYF. The CDR3 DNA sequence: TGTGCCAGCAGTTTCAGTTGGGAGATGGGCACAGATACGCAGTATTTT.

J is TRBJ2-5 and V is TRBV3-1, with D possibly TRBD1 on 5 matching bases. V was cut by 0 bases and J by 3 bases, with 11 bases left in between. This CDR3 has 15 residues. Germline CDR1 LGHDT, CDR2 YNNKEL (reference sequence). DNA for the CDR3: TGTGCCAGCAGCCAAGATTCAGGGTTTAAAGAGACCCAGTACTTC. Its translation: CASSQDSGFKETQYF.

Comment on this clonotype: Germline is not matched at one junction end, which may reflect a read error. This chain connects TRBV5-1 to TRBJ2-5; 7 nucleotides agree with TRBD1. This CDR3 spans 16 amino acids. Germline V CDR1 and CDR2: SGHRS, YFSETQ. CDR3 in amino acids: CARSLGDRAEGETQYF. In DNA, the CDR3 is TGCGCCAGAAGCTTGGGCGACAGGGCTGAGGGAGAGACCCAGTACTTC.

This clonotype was seen only a few times. The chain employs TRBV20-1 and TRBJ2-7, with D unclear. The ends were cut back, 0 bases at V and 4 bases at J, with 13 bases in the middle. CDR3 length: 14 residues. The germline CDR1 and CDR2 sequences are DFQATT and SNEGSKA (reference sequence). DNA of the CDR3: TGCAGTGCTAGAGAGATGGAGCGAAATTACGAGCAGTACGTC. It is translated as CSAREMERNYEQYV.

This clonotype was recorded at least ten times. The gene calls are TRBV5-6 and TRBJ1-1, with D possibly being TRBD1 (5 bases). This CDR3 has 14 amino acids. Germline V gene lookup returns CDR1 SGHDT and CDR2 YYEEEE. The V end was cut by 4 bases, the J end by 0 bases, with 10 bases between. CDR3 bases: TGTGCCAGCAGCATGGACATCATGAACACTGAAGCTTTCTTT. Translating it yields CASSMDIMNTEAFF.

A few counts support this clonotype. V and J are TRBV5-6 and TRBJ2-7; D unclear. V was cut by 3 bases and J by 2 bases, with 6 bases left in between. The CDR3 length is 12 residues. Looked up from germline, CDR1 is SGHDT and CDR2 is YYEEEE. The CDR3 is CASSYRTYEQYV. The CDR3 DNA sequence: TGTGCCAGCAGCTACCGGACCTACGAGCAGTACGTC.

V and J are TRBV11-2 and TRBJ1-6, with 7 bases fitting TRBD1. The ends lost 4 bases at V and 7 bases at J; junction bases unmatched: 16. The CDR3 runs 18 residues. CDR1 SGHAT and CDR2 FQNNGV come from the germline V gene. CDR3 nucleotide sequence: TGTGCCAGCAGCTCCAGGGAACAGGGGCAATTTAGGAATTCACCCCTCCACTTT. Its protein product is CASSSREQGQFRNSPLHF.

This clonotype was counted at least ten times. The chain uses TRBV7-9 and TRBJ2-3, with D maybe TRBD2 (7 bases). Deletions cut 3 bases from V and 6 bases from J, with 13 bases between. The CDR3 runs 14 residues. CDR1 and CDR2 from the germline V gene are SEHNR and FQNEAQ (reference sequence). CDR3 in amino acids: CASSLPEGGDTQYF. CDR3 coding DNA: TGTGCCAGCAGCTTGCCGGAGGGGGGGGATACGCAGTATTTT. Full variable domain (rest looked up from reference TRBV7-9 and TRBJ2-3): DTGVSQNPRHKITKRGQNVTFRCDPISEHNRLYWYRQTLGQGPEFLTYFQNEAQLEKSRLLSDRFSAERPKGSFSTLEIQRTEQGDSAMYLCASSLPEGGDTQYFGPGTRLTVL.

J is TRBJ1-5 and V is TRBV28, with D tentatively TRBD1 (5 bases). V was shortened by 6 bases and J by 3 bases, with 15 bases between the two germline ends. There are 15 residues in the CDR3. Germline CDR1 MDHEN, CDR2 SYDVKM. In nucleotides, the CDR3 is TGTGCCAGCAGGTGGGCAGGGATGGACAATCAGCCCCAGCATTTT. It encodes CASRWAGMDNQPQHF.

The chain carries TRBV6-2 or TRBV6-3 and TRBJ2-3, with 7 bases aligning to TRBD1. Germline lookup yields CDR1 MNHEY and CDR2 SVGEGT. This CDR3 spans 15 amino acids. V was pared by 2 bases and J by 2 bases, with 4 bases of the junction left unmatched. This CDR3 is CASSYEQGFTDTQYF. The DNA of the CDR3 is TGTGCCAGCAGTTACGAACAGGGGTTCACAGATACGCAGTATTTT.

The chain recombines TRBV3-1 with TRBJ2-3, with 8 positions matching TRBD2. The germline V gene encodes CDR1 LGHDT and CDR2 YNNKEL (reference sequence). Germline trimming cut 4 bases from V and 3 bases from J; bases unmatched to any gene: 3. The CDR3 runs to 14 residues. The CDR3 DNA reads as TGTGCCAGCAGCCTAGCGGGGAAGACAGATACGCAGTATTTT. It translates to CASSLAGKTDTQYF.

This chain connects TRBV5-1 to TRBJ1-1, with TRBD1 as a possible D gene (5 bases). This CDR3 is built from 14 residues. V lost 6 bases, J lost 4 bases, and 16 bases lay in between. Germline V gives CDR1 SGHRS, CDR2 YFSETQ. The CDR3 nucleotides read TGCGCCAGCACCTATCTGGGGACGGGCACTGAAGCTTTCTTT. It codes for CASTYLGTGTEAFF.

There are a few counts of this clonotype. The rearrangement links TRBV7-6 to TRBJ1-4; D remains unclear. CDR1 is SGHVS, CDR2 FNYEAQ, per germline. V was shortened by 1 base and J by 7 bases, with 7 bases between the two germline ends. The CDR3 contains 13 residues. The CDR3 loop is CASSLGAGEKLFF. Written as DNA, the CDR3 is TGTGCCAGCAGCTTAGGGGCAGGTGAAAAACTGTTTTTT.

This chain connects TRBV20-1 to TRBJ1-2; the D gene is possibly TRBD1 (5 bases). Germline-derived CDR1 and CDR2 are DFQATT and SNEGSKA (reference sequence). The CDR3 spans 14 residues. With 6 bases removed from V and 4 bases from J, the gap between germline ends came to 18 bases. CDR3 DNA: TGCAGTGCGGCCGGGACTCTGGAACTCTATGGCTACACCTTC. Its translation: CSAAGTLELYGYTF.

Many counts were recorded for this clonotype. The chain employs TRBV4-2 and TRBJ2-6; 11 nucleotides align to TRBD2. The junction had 3 bases not matched to a gene; V was cut back by 5 bases and J by 0 bases. This CDR3 region has 17 residues. Germline lookup yields CDR1 LGHNA and CDR2 YNFKEQ. CDR3 region: CASSSSGGASGANVLTF. The CDR3 nucleotides read TGTGCCAGCAGCAGTAGCGGGGGGGCCTCTGGGGCCAACGTCCTGACTTTC.

The chain recombines TRBV27 with TRBJ1-6; D gene ambiguous. Germline CDR1 is MNHEY and CDR2 is SMNVEV (reference sequence). The CDR3 is 14 amino acids. Deletions cut 7 bases from V and 8 bases from J, with 15 bases between. The CDR3 is CASKMVGSYSPLHF. The CDR3 DNA is TGTGCCAGCAAAATGGTAGGATCCTATTCACCCCTCCACTTT.